Shown below are 26 T cell receptor beta chains from a single sample sequenced in a study of T cells in Graves' hyperthyroidism and ophthalmopathy (dated by TCRdb to 2018 to 2020). Libraries were built with multiplex PCR. The sequencer listed for this sample is Illumina HiSeq 2000. The TCR beta CDR3 regions were amplified from the RNA transcripts. A first-round RT-PCR of the TCR CDR3 used the HTBI primer set with the Qiagen OneStep RT-PCR kit. The raw public reads went through TCRdb reprocessing: fastp at Q25, MiXCR clone calling, in-frame beta chains kept. Rows matching on CDR3 protein sequence are summarized as one entry with the most common DNA and genes. The sample table shows roughly 40,000 distinct CDR3 sequences, and about 50% are seen once. The leading ten clones occupy 17% of the sample. Sequencing used blood. These receptors came from a man aged 40-50 years with Graves' ophthalmopathy.

This clonotype was recorded a few times. V gene TRBV12-2 combines with J gene TRBJ2-5; the DNA was not compared with TRBD1, the D call given in the table. TRBV12-2 represents a pseudogene. The CDR3 extends over 19 amino acids. The chain's CDR3 is CASRYGQDVPRRPRCGQYF. The CDR3 nucleotides are TGTGCAAGTCGCTATGGACAGGACGTACCCAGGAGACCCAGGTGCGGCCAGTACTTC.

This clonotype has at least ten counts. The chain carries TRBV12-3 or TRBV12-4 and TRBJ1-5; D might be TRBD1 (6 bases). The CDR3 contains 13 residues. The V end was cut by 5 bases, the J end by 4 bases, with 9 bases between. CDR3 sequence reads: CASSRTENQPQHF. CDR3 DNA: TGTGCCAGCAGTCGGACAGAGAATCAGCCCCAGCATTTT.

This clonotype came up once. The V and J genes are TRBV9 and TRBJ2-1, with a weak D call TRBD2 (5 bases). The germline CDR1 and CDR2 sequences are SGDLS and YYNGEE. The CDR3 is 15 residues long. V lost 4 bases, J lost 7 bases, and 18 bases lay in between. CDR3 region: CASSPQMSGSNEQFF. CDR3 bases: TGTGCCAGCAGCCCTCAGATGAGCGGCTCGAATGAGCAGTTCTTC.

The rearrangement links TRBV20-1 to TRBJ2-5; 8 bases align to TRBD2. CDR1 is DFQATT, CDR2 SNEGSKA, per germline (reference sequence). The CDR3 is made up of 15 amino acids. V shed 5 bases, J shed 2 bases, and the junction held 10 bases outside the gene matches. The CDR3 bases are TGCAGTGCTTCATCGGGGGGGATCGCACAAGAGACCCAGTACTTC. Translating it yields CSASSGGIAQETQYF.

The chain links TRBV7-3 to TRBJ2-2; 7 positions match TRBD1. This CDR3 has 13 amino acids. The junction had 5 bases not matched to a gene; V was cut back by 4 bases and J by 9 bases. Per germline, CDR1 SGHTA and CDR2 FQGTGA. As DNA, the CDR3 is TGTGCCAGCAGCTCCCAACAGGGGTGGGAGCTGTTTTTT. Translating it yields CASSSQQGWELFF. The variable domain in full, completed from reference TRBV7-3 and TRBJ2-2, reads GAGVSQTPSNKVTEKGKYVELRCDPISGHTALYWYRQSLGQGPEFLIYFQGTGAADDSGLPNDRFFAVRPEGSVSTLKIQRTERGDSAVYLCASSSQQGWELFFGEGSRLTVL.

The gene calls are TRBV12-3 or TRBV12-4 and TRBJ2-3; D unresolved. The V gene lost 10 bases and the J gene lost 4 bases, with 15 bases spanning the gap. The CDR3 sequence is 13 residues long. The CDR3 DNA follows: TGTGCCAACATTTTAGATCTAGCAGATACGCAGTATTTT. Translating it yields CANILDLADTQYF.

In its sample, this clonotype is medium-sized. The chain couples TRBV2 to TRBJ2-3; D is undetermined. CDR1 SNHLY and CDR2 FYNNEI come from the germline V gene. The CDR3 has 11 residues. Trimming stripped 9 bases from V and 2 bases from J, with 6 bases between. Written as DNA, the CDR3 is TGTGCCAGTTCGCCCACAGATACGCAGTATTTT. This codes for CASSPTDTQYF.

This clonotype has a count of ten or more. The V call is TRBV11-2, the J call TRBJ1-5; the D gene is possibly TRBD1 (6 bases). The V end was cut by 2 bases, the J end by 5 bases, with 7 bases between. This CDR3 has 13 residues. Germline V gives CDR1 SGHAT, CDR2 FQNNGV. DNA for the CDR3: TGTGCCAGCAGCTTAACAGGGTATCAGCCCCAGCATTTT. Translated, it gives CASSLTGYQPQHF.

The genes are TRBV7-9 and TRBJ2-5; 8 bases are a match to TRBD2. This CDR3 is 13 amino acids long. Per the germline V gene, CDR1 is SEHNR and CDR2 is FQNEAQ (reference sequence). The trim removed 7 bases at V and 1 base at J, leaving 2 bases unmatched. CDR3: CASTGTSQETQYF. Written as DNA, the CDR3 is TGTGCCAGCACCGGGACTAGCCAAGAGACCCAGTACTTC. Based on the CDR3 plus reference TRBV7-9 and TRBJ2-5, the full variable domain is DTGVSQNPRHKITKRGQNVTFRCDPISEHNRLYWYRQTLGQGPEFLTYFQNEAQLEKSRLLSDRFSAERPKGSFSTLEIQRTEQGDSAMYLCASTGTSQETQYFGPGTRLLVL.

This clonotype has ten or more counts. The CDR3 is CSAINIRTGGIDEQFF. The DNA of the CDR3 is TGCAGTGCTATAAATATCCGGACAGGGGGCATCGATGAGCAGTTCTTC. The chain combines TRBV20-1 with TRBJ2-1; 11 nucleotides line up with TRBD1. From germline, CDR1 is DFQATT and CDR2 SNEGSKA (reference sequence). V shed 4 bases, J shed 8 bases, and the junction held 13 bases outside the gene matches. This CDR3 is 16 amino acids long.

This clonotype was counted many times. CDR3 DNA: TGCGCCAGCAGCTTCTCAGGGGACACCGGGGAGCTGTTTTTT. Translation gives CASSFSGDTGELFF. V and J are TRBV5-1 and TRBJ2-2, with a tentative D call TRBD1 (6 bases). Trimming took 2 bases from V and 3 from J, leaving 8 bases between them. The length of the CDR3 is 14 residues. CDR1 is SGHRS, CDR2 YFSETQ, per germline.

This clonotype occurred a few times. The chain is built from TRBV30 and TRBJ2-5; possibly TRBD1 for D (6 bases). The V and J ends lost 6 bases and 2 bases respectively, with 16 bases between them. Germline CDR1 reads GTSNPN; CDR2 reads SVGIG (reference sequence). This CDR3 has 14 amino acids. The CDR3 loop reads CACLRGSSQETQYF. Here the CDR3 DNA reads TGTGCCTGTCTGAGGGGGAGTAGTCAAGAGACCCAGTACTTC.

This clonotype was seen at least ten times. The gene calls are TRBV5-8 and TRBJ1-2, with TRBD1 matching 11 bases. The CDR3 covers 16 residues. V lost 5 bases and J lost 6; bases outside the gene matches: 12. The germline V gene encodes CDR1 SGHTS and CDR2 YDEGEE. DNA for the CDR3: TGTGCCAGCAGGACCTATGGGAGGACAGGGGGCGATGGCTACACCTTC. This gives the protein CASRTYGRTGGDGYTF.

V gene TRBV7-8 combines with J gene TRBJ1-4; D remains unclear. V shed 1 base and J shed 0 bases, with 3 bases lying between them. CDR3 length equals 14 residues. In germline, CDR1 is SGHVS, CDR2 FQNEAQ. The CDR3 DNA follows: TGTGCCAGCAGCTTAGGGACAACTAATGAAAAACTGTTTTTT. This translates into CASSLGTTNEKLFF.

By sample share, this clonotype is medium-sized (0.01 to 0.1%). The chain employs TRBV20-1 and TRBJ2-7; 11 positions match TRBD2. Losses at the gene ends were 5 bases for V and 2 bases for J; bases not matched to a gene: 5. Germline loops: CDR1 DFQATT, CDR2 SNEGSKA (reference sequence). This CDR3 has 14 residues. CDR3 nucleotides: TGCAGTGCTCTAGCGGGAGGTGCACCCTACGAGCAGTACTTC. Its protein is CSALAGGAPYEQYF.

The chain has TRBV20-1 and TRBJ1-5, with D perhaps matching TRBD1 (6 bases). The CDR3 length is 17 residues. V was cut by 3 bases and J by 0 bases, with 18 bases left in between. Germline V lookup: CDR1 DFQATT, CDR2 SNEGSKA (reference sequence). CDR3 sequence (DNA): TGCAGTGCTAGGGCCGGGACATGCCTTTATAGCAATCAGCCCCAGCATTTT. Its translation: CSARAGTCLYSNQPQHF.

Concerning this clonotype itself: The conserved phenylalanine or tryptophan is not found at the CDR3 terminus, so this likely reflects a read error. The limits of the CDR3 on the DNA are not certain, so only TCRdb's listed CDR3 is given. The rearrangement joins TRBV7-9 to TRBJ1-4; the table's TRBD1 call for D was not verified on the DNA. The V gene's germline CDR1 is SEHNR and CDR2 FQNEAQ (reference sequence). The CDR3 contains 17 residues when both ends are counted. CDR3: CASSFFSGKNTEAFFGQ.

This clonotype was counted many times. This chain connects TRBV19 to TRBJ2-1; 8 bases match TRBD2. Germline V gene sequence: CDR1 LNHDA, CDR2 SQIVND (reference sequence). The length of the CDR3 is 16 residues. V dropped 5 bases and J dropped 1; count of bases not matched to a gene: 7. The CDR3 DNA reads as TGTGCCAGTAGTCTTATACGCGGGGGGTCCTACAATGAGCAGTTCTTC. Amino acid sequence: CASSLIRGGSYNEQFF.

This clonotype has at least ten counts. The chain employs TRBV6-1 and TRBJ1-5; D is possibly TRBD1 (6 bases). The CDR3 length is 16 residues. Germline V gene lookup returns CDR1 MNHNS and CDR2 SASEGT. Trimming took 2 bases from V and 0 from J, leaving 11 bases between them. Written as DNA, the CDR3 is TGTGCCAGCAGTGAACGCCAGGGGTTTAGCAATCAGCCCCAGCATTTT. Translating it yields CASSERQGFSNQPQHF.

The genes are TRBV29-1 and TRBJ2-1; D gene unclear. Germline assignment: CDR1 SQVTM and CDR2 ANQGSEA. This CDR3 is built from 11 residues. Trimming took 7 bases from V and 0 from J, leaving 4 bases between them. The CDR3 loop is CSASSYNEQFF. The CDR3 bases are TGCAGCGCATCCTCCTACAATGAGCAGTTCTTC.

This clonotype was detected many times. V usage is TRBV7-9 and J usage is TRBJ2-5, with D tentatively TRBD1 (5 bases). This CDR3 is 16 amino acids long. V shed 2 bases and J shed 5 bases, with 18 bases lying between them. CDR1 is SEHNR, CDR2 FQNEAQ, per germline (reference sequence). CDR3 protein: CASSLRRRVGWETQYF. The CDR3 nucleotides are TGTGCCAGCAGCTTAAGGCGCAGGGTGGGATGGGAGACCCAGTACTTC.

This clonotype was seen repeatedly, ten times or more. The gene calls are TRBV7-2 and TRBJ2-7, with D possibly TRBD2 on 6 matching bases. This CDR3 has 14 residues. Per germline, CDR1 SGHTA and CDR2 FQGNSA. The V and J ends lost 4 bases and 6 bases respectively, with 16 bases between them. CDR3 amino acids: CASSSESRLGEQYF. The CDR3 DNA is TGTGCCAGCAGCTCCGAAAGTAGACTAGGCGAGCAGTACTTC.

This clonotype qualifies as medium-sized. The rearrangement links TRBV19 to TRBJ2-5, with 7 bases lining up with TRBD2. CDR3 size: 13 residues. From germline, CDR1 is LNHDA and CDR2 SQIVND (reference sequence). With 3 bases clipped from V and 5 bases from J, the junction kept 3 bases outside the gene matches. Here the CDR3 DNA reads TGTGCCAGTAGTATGGGAGGGCGGGAGACCCAGTACTTC. Its protein product is CASSMGGRETQYF.

The V and J genes are TRBV10-3 and TRBJ2-5; D perhaps matches TRBD2 (6 bases). Germline V gene data show CDR1 as ENHRY and CDR2 as SYGVKD. This CDR3 has 15 amino acids. Trimming left V 4 bases short and J 5 bases short, with 17 bases between. CDR3 residues: CAISVSGSGRETQYF. The CDR3 nucleotides read TGTGCCATCAGTGTTAGCGGCTCCGGGCGGGAGACCCAGTACTTC.

The chain carries TRBV6-6 and TRBJ1-1; D gene unclear. The CDR3 consists of 15 residues. Trimming took off 2 bases at V and 1 base at J, with 11 bases between the two ends. CDR1 is MNHNY and CDR2 is SVGAGI in the germline V gene (reference sequence). This CDR3 reads CASSYGFVGNTEAFF. The CDR3, as DNA: TGTGCCAGCAGTTACGGGTTTGTTGGGAACACTGAAGCTTTCTTT.

This clonotype was detected ten times or more. J is TRBJ2-1 and V is TRBV6-5, with 9 bases identical to TRBD2. CDR3 length: 14 amino acids. The ends lost 8 bases at V and 8 bases at J; junction bases unmatched: 10. The V gene's germline CDR1 is MNHEY and CDR2 SVGAGI. The CDR3 coding sequence is TGTGCCAGCTCCAAGGGCGGGGGGGCCCATGAGCAGTTCTTC. It yields the protein CASSKGGGAHEQFF.